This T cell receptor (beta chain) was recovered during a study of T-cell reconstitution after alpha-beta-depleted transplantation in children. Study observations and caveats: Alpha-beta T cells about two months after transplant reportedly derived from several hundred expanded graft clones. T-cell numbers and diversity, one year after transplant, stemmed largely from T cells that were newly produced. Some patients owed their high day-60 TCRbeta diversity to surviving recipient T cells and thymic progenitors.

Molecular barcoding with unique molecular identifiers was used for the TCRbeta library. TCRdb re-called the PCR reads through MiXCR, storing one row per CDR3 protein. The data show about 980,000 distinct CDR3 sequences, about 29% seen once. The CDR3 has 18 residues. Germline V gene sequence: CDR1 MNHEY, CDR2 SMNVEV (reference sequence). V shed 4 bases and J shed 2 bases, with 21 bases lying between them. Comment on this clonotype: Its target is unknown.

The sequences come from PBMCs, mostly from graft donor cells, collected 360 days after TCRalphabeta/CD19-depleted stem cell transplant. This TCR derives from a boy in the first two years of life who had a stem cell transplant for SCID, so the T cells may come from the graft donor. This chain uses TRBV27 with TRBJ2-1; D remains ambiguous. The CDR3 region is CASSSLLFNKTPYNEQFF. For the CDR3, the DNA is TGTGCCAGCAGTTCCCTCCTATTCAACAAAACCCCCTACAATGAGCAGTTCTTC.